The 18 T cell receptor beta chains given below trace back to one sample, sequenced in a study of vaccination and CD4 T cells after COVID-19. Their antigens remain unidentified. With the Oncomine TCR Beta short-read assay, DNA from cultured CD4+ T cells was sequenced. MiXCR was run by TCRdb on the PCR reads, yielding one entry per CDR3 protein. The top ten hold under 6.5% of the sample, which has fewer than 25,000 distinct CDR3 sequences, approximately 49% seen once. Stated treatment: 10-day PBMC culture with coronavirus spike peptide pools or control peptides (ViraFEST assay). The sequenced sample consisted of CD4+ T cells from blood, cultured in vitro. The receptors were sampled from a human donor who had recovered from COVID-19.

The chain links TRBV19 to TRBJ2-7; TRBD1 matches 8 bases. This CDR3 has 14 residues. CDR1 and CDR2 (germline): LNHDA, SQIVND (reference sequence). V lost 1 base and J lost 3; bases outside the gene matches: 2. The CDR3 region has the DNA TGTGCCAGTAGTATAGCAACAGGGGGCTACGAGCAGTACTTC. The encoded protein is CASSIATGGYEQYF.

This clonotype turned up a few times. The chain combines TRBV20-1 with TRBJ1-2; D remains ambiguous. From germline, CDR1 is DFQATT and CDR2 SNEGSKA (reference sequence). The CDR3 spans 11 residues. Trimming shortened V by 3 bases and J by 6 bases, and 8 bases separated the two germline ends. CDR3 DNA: TGCAGTGCTAGCCCCACGCATGGCTACACCTTC. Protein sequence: CSASPTHGYTF.

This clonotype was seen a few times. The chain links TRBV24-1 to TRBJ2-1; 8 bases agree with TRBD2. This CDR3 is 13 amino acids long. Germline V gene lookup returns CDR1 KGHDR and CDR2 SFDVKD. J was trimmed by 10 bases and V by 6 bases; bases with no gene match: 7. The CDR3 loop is CATSQAGVSEQFF. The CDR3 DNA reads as TGTGCCACCAGTCAAGCGGGGGTTTCGGAGCAGTTCTTC.

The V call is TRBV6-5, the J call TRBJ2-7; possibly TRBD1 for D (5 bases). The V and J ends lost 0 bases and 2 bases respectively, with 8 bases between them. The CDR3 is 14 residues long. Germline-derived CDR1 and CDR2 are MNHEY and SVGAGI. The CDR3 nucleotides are TGTGCCAGCAGTTACTCGCAGGGAACCTACGAGCAGTACTTC. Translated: CASSYSQGTYEQYF.

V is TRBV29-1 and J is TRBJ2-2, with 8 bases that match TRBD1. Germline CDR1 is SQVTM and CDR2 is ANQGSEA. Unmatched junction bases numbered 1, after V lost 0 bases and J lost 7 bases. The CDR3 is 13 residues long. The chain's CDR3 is CSVEETGGGELFF. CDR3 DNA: TGCAGCGTTGAAGAAACAGGGGGCGGGGAGCTGTTTTTT.

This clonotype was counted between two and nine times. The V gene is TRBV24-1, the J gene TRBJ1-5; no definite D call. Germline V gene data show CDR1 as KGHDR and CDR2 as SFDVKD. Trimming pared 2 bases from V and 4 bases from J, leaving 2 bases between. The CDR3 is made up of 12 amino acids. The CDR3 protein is CATSDSNQPQHF. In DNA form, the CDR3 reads TGTGCCACCAGTGATTCTAATCAGCCCCAGCATTTT.

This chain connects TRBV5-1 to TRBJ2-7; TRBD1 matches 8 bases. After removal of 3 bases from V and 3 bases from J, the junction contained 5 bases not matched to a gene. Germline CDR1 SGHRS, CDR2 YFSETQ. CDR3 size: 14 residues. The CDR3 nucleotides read TGCGCCAGCAGCTATACAGGGGGACTCTACGAGCAGTACTTC. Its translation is CASSYTGGLYEQYF. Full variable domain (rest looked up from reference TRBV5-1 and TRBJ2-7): KAGVTQTPRYLIKTRGQQVTLSCSPISGHRSVSWYQQTPGQGLQFLFEYFSETQRNKGNFPGRFSGRQFSNSRSEMNVSTLELGDSALYLCASSYTGGLYEQYFGPGTRLTVT.

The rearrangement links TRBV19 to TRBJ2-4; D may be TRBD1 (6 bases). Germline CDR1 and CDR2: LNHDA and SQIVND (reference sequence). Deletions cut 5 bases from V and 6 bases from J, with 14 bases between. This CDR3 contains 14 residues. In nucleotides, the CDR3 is TGTGCCAGTAGTGATCAACAGGGTGGAAACATTCAGTACTTC. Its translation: CASSDQQGGNIQYF.

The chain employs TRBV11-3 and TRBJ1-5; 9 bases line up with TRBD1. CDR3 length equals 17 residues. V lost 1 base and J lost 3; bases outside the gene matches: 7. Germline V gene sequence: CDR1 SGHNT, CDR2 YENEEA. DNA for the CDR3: TGTGCCAGCAGCTTAGTCCGGGACAGGGATATCAATCAGCCCCAGCATTTT. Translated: CASSLVRDRDINQPQHF.

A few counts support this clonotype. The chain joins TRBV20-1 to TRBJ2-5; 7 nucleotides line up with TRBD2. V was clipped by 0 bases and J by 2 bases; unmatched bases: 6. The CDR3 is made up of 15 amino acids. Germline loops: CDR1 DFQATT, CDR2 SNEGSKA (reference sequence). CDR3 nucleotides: TGCAGTGCTAGAGATGGGGGGGGGTCACAAGAGACCCAGTACTTC. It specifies CSARDGGGSQETQYF.

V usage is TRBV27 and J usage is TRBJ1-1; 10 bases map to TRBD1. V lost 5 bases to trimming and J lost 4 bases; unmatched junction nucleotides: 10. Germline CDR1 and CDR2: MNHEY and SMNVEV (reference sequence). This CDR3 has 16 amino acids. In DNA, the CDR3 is TGTGCCAGCAGTCGTAGGACAGGGGGGGACTTCACTGAAGCTTTCTTT. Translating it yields CASSRRTGGDFTEAFF.

This chain's CDR3 is CASVPGGLYGYTF. DNA for the CDR3: TGTGCCAGCGTCCCCGGGGGTCTCTATGGCTACACCTTC. The chain carries TRBV28 and TRBJ1-2, with TRBD1 as a possible D gene (5 bases). V was clipped by 8 bases and J by 4 bases, with 14 bases between them. The germline V gene has CDR1 MDHEN and CDR2 SYDVKM. CDR3 size: 13 residues.

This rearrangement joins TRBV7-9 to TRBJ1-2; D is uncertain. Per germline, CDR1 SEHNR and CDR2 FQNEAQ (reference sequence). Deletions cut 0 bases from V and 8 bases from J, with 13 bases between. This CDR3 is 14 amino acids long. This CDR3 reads CASSLAMGNGGYTF. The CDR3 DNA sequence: TGTGCCAGCAGCTTAGCGATGGGAAATGGCGGCTACACCTTC.

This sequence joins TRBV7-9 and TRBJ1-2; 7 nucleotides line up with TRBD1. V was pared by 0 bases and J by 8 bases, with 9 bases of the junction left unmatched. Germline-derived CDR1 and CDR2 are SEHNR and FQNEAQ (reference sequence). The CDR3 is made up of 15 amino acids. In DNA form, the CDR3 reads TGTGCCAGCAGCTTAGCCGGGACAGCTTCGGCGGGCTACACCTTC. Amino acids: CASSLAGTASAGYTF.

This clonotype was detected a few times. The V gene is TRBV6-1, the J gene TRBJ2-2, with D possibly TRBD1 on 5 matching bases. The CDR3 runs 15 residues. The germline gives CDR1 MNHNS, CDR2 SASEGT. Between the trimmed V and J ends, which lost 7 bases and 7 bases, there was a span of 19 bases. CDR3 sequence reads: CASTDPGFLVGELFF. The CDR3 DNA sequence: TGTGCCAGCACCGATCCAGGGTTTCTGGTCGGGGAGCTGTTTTTT.

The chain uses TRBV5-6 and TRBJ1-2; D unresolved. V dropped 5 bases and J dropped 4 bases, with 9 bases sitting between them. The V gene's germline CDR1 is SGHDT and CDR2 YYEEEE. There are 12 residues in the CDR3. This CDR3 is CASRSMGYGYTF. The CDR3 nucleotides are TGTGCCAGCAGAAGCATGGGCTATGGCTACACCTTC.

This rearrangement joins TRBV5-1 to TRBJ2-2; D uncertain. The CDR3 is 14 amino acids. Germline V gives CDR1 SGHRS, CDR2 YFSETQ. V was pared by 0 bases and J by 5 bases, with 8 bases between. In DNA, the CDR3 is TGCGCCAGCAGCTTGGTGGGCTTGACCGGGGAGCTGTTTTTT. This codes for CASSLVGLTGELFF.

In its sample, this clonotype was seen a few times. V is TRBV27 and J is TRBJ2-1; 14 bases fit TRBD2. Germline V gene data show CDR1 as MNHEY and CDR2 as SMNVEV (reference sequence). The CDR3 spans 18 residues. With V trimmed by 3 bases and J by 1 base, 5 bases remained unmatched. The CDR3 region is CASSLTSGGALSYNEQFF. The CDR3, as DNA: TGTGCCAGCAGTTTGACTAGCGGGGGGGCCCTATCCTACAATGAGCAGTTCTTC.